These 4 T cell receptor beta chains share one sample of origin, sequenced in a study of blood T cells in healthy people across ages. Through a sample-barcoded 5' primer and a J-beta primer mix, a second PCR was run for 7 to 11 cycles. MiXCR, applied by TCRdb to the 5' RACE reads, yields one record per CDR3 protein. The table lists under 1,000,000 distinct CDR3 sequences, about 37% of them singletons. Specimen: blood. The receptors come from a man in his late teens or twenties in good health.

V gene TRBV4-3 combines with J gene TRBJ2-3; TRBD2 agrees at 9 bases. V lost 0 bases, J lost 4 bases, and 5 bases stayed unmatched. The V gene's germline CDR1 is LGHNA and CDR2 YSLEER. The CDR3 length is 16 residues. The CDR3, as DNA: TGCGCCAGCAGCCAAGATGAGGGCGGGGGGGCAGATACGCAGTATTTT. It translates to CASSQDEGGGADTQYF.

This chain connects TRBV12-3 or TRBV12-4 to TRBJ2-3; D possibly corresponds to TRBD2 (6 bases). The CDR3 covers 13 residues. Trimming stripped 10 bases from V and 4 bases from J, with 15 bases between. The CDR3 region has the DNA TGTGCCATCTCACGGGGGAGTTCAGATACGCAGTATTTT. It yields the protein CAISRGSSDTQYF.

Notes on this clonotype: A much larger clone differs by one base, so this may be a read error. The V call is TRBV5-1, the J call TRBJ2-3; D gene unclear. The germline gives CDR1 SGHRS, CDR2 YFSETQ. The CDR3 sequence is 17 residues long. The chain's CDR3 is CASSLGTVESGTETQYF. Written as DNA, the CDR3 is TGCGCCAGCAGCTTGGGTACAGTGGAGTCAGGCACAGAGACGCAGTATTTT.

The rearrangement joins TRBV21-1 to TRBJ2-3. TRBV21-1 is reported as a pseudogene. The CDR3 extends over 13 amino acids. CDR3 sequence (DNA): TGTGCCAGCAGCACTGACCTCACAGATACGCAGTATTTT. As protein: CASSTDLTDTQYF.